This is a list of T cell receptor beta chains from one sample in a study of blood T cell repertoires in COVID-19. Assay used: immunoSEQ multiplex PCR; TCRdb lists only in-frame clones, some missing. In the table there are approximately 180,000 clones, about 77% of which are singletons. Sequencing was carried out using PBMCs or T cells enriched from blood (not recorded which). The source of these receptors is a woman aged 45-59 years with acute COVID-19. Both conserved end residues are part of each CDR3.

CDR3aa	v_gene	j_gene
CASSQAGTGSYNEQFF	TRBV4-2	TRBJ2-1
CASSLAGTGGPNEQFF	TRBV5-4	TRBJ2-1
CASSPPLGGQNTEAFF	TRBV3-1/TRBV3-2	TRBJ1-1
CASSLYSGQGVTEAFF	TRBV19	TRBJ1-1
CASSRDSRMNTEAFF	TRBV5-4	TRBJ1-1
CASSIRQGLGSNQPQHF	TRBV19	TRBJ1-5
CASSFGLLAKNIQYF	TRBV5-1	TRBJ2-4
CASSQTSGPLETQYF	TRBV5-1	TRBJ2-5
CASSFRDRGTQYF	TRBV7-2	TRBJ2-5
CASSAGQNSYNSPLHF	TRBV2	TRBJ1-6
CASSAFASGGADTQYF	TRBV6-4	TRBJ2-3
CASSQGEGYTF	TRBV6-5	TRBJ1-2
CASSPQGGGAGDTQYF	TRBV11-2	TRBJ2-3
CASSIGQGRSGANVLTF	TRBV19	TRBJ2-6
CAWSENVGRQPQHF	TRBV30	TRBJ1-5
CAAGGQANYGYTF	TRBV24-1	TRBJ1-2
CASTNPRGTDTQYF	TRBV6-6	TRBJ2-3
CASSLQLAAEAFF	TRBV6-5	TRBJ1-1
CASSPLGGGTGSGELFF	TRBV5-4	TRBJ2-2
CASSSDRENQPQHF	TRBV7-8	TRBJ1-5
CASSLKGGATGELFF	TRBV5-1	TRBJ2-2
CASSRGRDYGYTF	TRBV5-6	TRBJ1-2
CATQTGNYGYTF	TRBV28	TRBJ1-2
CASSPIATLDNTEAFF	TRBV18	TRBJ1-1
CAAPRDRVAKNIQYF	TRBV6-5	TRBJ2-4
CSVESPGQSSVSGNTIYF	TRBV29-1	TRBJ1-3
CASSPLRDSLRETQYF	TRBV27	TRBJ2-5
CASSREQVNYGYTF	TRBV4-1	TRBJ1-2
CASSQGYDEDTQYF	TRBV4-1	TRBJ2-3
CASKSIKGTGSYYGYTF	TRBV4-1	TRBJ1-2
CASSSTGLVAETQYF	TRBV9	TRBJ2-5
CASSWGQGSEAFF	TRBV27	TRBJ1-1
CASSLQGLGNQPQHF	TRBV7-6	TRBJ1-5
CASSPWGTGDYGYTF	TRBV6-4	TRBJ1-2
CASSSTGEDTDTQYF	TRBV28	TRBJ2-3
CASATGVNTEAFF	TRBV28	TRBJ1-1
CASSSYRFTEAFF	TRBV6-5	TRBJ1-1
CASSRRGTGRTDTQYF	TRBV13	TRBJ2-3
CASSGPGQGRNEQFF	TRBV7-2	TRBJ2-1
CASSESYQIEAFF	TRBV10-1	TRBJ1-1
CSASGDGASGTDTQYF	TRBV20-1	TRBJ2-3
CASSSPGSGSSSYNEQFF	TRBV7-2	TRBJ2-1